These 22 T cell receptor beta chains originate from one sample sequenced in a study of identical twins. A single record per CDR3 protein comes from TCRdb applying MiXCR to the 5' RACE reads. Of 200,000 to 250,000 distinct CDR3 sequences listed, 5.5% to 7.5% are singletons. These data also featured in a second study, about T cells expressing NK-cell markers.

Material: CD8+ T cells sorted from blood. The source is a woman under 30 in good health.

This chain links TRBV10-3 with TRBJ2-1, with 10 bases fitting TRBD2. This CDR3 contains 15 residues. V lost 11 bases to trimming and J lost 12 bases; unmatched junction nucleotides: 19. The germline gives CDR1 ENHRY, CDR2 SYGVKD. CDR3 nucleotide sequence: TGTGCCTCTCGGGAGCGGGAGGGTGCGGTCGGGGGGCAGTTCTTC. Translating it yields CASREREGAVGGQFF.

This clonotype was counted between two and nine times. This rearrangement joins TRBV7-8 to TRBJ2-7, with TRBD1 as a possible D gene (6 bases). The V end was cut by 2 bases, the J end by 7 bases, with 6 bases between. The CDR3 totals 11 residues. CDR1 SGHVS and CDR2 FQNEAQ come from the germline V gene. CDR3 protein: CASSLRGEQYF. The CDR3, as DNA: TGTGCCAGCAGCTTAAGGGGGGAGCAGTACTTC. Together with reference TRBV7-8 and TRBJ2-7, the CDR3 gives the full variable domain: GAGVSQSPRYKVAKRGQDVALRCDPISGHVSLFWYQQALGQGPEFLTYFQNEAQLDKSGLPSDRFFAERPEGSVSTLKIQRTQQEDSAVYLCASSLRGEQYFGPGTRLTVT.

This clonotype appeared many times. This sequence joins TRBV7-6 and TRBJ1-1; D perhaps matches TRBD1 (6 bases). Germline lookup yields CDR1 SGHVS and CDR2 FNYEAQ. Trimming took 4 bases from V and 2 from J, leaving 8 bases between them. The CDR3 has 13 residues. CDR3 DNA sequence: TGTGCCAGCAGCTGGGGGCCCAACACTGAAGCTTTCTTT. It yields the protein CASSWGPNTEAFF.

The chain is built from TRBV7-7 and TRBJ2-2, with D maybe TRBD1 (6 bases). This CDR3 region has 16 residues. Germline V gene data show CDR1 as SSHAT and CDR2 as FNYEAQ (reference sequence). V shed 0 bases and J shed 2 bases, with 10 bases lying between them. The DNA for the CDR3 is TGTGCCAGCAGCTTAGCCAGGGGCTATAACACCGGGGAGCTGTTTTTT. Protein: CASSLARGYNTGELFF.

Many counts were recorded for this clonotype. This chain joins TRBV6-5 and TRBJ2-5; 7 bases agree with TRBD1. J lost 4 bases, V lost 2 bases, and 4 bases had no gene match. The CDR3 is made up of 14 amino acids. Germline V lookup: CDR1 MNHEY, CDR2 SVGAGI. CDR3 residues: CASSYLDRVETQYF. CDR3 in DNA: TGTGCCAGCAGTTACCTAGACAGGGTAGAGACCCAGTACTTC.

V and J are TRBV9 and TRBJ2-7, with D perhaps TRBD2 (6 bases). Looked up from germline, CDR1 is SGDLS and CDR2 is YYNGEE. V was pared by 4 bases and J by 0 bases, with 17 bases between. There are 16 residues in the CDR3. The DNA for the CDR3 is TGTGCCAGCAGCACCCCACTGGAGGGGCGCTCCTACGAGCAGTACTTC. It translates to CASSTPLEGRSYEQYF.

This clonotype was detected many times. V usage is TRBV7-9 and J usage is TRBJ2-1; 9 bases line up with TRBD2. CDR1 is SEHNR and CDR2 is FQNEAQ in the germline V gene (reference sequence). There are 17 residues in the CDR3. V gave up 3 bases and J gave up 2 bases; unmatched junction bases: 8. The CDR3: CASSFPRAGGPYNEQFF. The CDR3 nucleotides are TGTGCCAGCAGCTTCCCCAGAGCGGGAGGCCCCTACAATGAGCAGTTCTTC.

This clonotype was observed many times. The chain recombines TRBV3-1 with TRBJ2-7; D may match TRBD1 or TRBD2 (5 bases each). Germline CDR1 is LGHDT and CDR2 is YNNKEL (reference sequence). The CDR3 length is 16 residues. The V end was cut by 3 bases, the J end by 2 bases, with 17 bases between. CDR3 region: CASSHFEGTAAYEQYF. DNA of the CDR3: TGTGCCAGCAGCCATTTCGAGGGGACGGCAGCCTACGAGCAGTACTTC.

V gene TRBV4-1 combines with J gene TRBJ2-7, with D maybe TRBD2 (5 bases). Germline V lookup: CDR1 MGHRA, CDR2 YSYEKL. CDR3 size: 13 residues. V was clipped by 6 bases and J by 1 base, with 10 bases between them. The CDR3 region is CASSKDLSYEQYF. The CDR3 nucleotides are TGCGCCAGCAGTAAGGACTTATCCTACGAGCAGTACTTC.

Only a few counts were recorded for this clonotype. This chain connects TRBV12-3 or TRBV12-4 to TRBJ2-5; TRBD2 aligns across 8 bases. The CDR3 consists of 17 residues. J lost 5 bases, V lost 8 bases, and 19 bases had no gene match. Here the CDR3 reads CASGPRGGGPIGETQYF. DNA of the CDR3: TGTGCCAGCGGCCCCAGGGGCGGGGGGCCCATTGGGGAGACCCAGTACTTC.

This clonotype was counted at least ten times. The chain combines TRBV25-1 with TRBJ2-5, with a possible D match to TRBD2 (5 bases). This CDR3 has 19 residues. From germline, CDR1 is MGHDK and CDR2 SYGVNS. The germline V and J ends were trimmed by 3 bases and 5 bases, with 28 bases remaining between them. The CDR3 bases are TGTGCCAGCAGTGAGCCCCCTGCGAAATATGCACGAGGGTTCGAGACCCAGTACTTC. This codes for CASSEPPAKYARGFETQYF.

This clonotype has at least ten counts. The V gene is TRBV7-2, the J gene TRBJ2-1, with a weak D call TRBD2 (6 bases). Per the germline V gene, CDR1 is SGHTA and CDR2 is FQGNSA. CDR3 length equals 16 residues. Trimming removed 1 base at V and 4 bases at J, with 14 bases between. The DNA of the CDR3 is TGTGCCAGCAGCTTAGTCGGGCGGGGCGTATACAATGAGCAGTTCTTC. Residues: CASSLVGRGVYNEQFF.

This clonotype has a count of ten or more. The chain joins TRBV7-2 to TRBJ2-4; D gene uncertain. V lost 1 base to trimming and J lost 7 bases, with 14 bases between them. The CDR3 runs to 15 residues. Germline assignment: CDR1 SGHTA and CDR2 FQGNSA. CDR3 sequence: CASSLEWDTWNIQYF. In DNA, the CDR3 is TGTGCCAGCAGCTTAGAATGGGATACGTGGAACATTCAGTACTTC.

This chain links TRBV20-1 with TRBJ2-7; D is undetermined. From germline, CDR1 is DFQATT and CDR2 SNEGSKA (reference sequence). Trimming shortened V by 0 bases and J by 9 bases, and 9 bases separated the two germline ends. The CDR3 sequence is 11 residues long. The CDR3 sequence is CSARDMRGQYF. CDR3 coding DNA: TGCAGTGCTAGAGATATGCGAGGGCAGTACTTC.

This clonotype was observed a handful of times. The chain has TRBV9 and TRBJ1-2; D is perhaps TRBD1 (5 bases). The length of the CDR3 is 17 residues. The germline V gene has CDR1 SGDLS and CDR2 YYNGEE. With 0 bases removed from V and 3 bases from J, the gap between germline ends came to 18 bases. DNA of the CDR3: TGTGCCAGCAGCGTAGAGGTCTCGACAGTCAGCTACTATGGCTACACCTTC. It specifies CASSVEVSTVSYYGYTF.

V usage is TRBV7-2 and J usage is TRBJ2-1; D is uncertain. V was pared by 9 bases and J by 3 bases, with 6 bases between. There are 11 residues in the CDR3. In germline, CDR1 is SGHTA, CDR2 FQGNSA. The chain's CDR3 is CARAVYNEQFF. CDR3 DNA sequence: TGTGCCAGAGCAGTCTACAATGAGCAGTTCTTC.

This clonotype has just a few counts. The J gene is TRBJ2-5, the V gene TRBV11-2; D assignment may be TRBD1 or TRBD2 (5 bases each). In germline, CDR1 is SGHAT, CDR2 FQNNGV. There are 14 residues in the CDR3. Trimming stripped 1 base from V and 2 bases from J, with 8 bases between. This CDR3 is CASSLAGRQETQYF. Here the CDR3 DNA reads TGTGCCAGCAGCTTAGCAGGGAGACAAGAGACCCAGTACTTC.

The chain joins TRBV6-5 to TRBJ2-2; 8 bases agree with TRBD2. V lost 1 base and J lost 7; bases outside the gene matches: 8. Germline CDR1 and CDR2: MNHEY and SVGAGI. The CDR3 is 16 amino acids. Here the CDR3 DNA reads TGTGCCAGCAGTTACTACCGGGGGGGCCCGGGCGGGGAGCTGTTTTTT. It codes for CASSYYRGGPGGELFF.

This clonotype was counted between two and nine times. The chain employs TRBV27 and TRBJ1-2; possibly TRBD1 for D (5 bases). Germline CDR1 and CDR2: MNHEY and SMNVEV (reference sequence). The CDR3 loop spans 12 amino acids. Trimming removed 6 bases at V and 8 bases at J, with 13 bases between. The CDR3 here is CASREDRSGYTF. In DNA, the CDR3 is TGTGCCAGCAGGGAAGACAGATCCGGCTACACCTTC.

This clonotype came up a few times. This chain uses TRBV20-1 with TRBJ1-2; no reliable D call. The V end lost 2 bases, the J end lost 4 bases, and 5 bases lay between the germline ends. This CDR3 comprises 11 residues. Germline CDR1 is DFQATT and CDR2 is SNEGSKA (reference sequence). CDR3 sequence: CSARSPYGYTF. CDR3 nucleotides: TGCAGTGCTAGATCCCCCTATGGCTACACCTTC.

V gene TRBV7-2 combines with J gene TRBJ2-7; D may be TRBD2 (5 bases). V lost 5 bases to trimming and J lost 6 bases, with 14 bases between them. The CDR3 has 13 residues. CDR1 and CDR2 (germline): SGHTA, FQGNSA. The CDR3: CASSTSEAGEQYF. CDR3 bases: TGTGCCAGCAGCACCTCGGAGGCCGGCGAGCAGTACTTC.

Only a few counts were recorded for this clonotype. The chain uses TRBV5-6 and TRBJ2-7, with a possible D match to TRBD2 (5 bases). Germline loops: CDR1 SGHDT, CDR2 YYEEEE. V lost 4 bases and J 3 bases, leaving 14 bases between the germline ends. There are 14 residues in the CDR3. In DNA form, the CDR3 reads TGTGCCAGCAGCCCCCCCGGCGGGTACTACGAGCAGTACTTC. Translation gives CASSPPGGYYEQYF.